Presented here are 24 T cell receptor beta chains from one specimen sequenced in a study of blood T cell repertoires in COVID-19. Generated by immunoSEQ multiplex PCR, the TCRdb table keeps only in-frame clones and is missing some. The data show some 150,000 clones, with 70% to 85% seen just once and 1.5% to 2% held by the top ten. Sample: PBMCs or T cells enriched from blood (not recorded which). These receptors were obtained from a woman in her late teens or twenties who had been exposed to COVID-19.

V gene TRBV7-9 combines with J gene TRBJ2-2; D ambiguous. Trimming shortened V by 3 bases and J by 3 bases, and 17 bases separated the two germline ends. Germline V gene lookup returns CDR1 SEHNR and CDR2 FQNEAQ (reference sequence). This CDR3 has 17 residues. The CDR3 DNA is TGTGCCAGCAGCTTCTATAGGAGAACAACGGACACCGGGGAGCTGTTTTTT. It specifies CASSFYRRTTDTGELFF.

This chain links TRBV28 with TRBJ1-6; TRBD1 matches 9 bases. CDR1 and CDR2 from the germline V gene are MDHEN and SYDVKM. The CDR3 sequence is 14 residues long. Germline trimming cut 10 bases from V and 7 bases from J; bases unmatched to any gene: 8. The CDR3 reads CATTTGGENSPLHF. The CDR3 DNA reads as TGTGCCACCACAACAGGGGGCGAGAATTCACCCCTCCACTTT.

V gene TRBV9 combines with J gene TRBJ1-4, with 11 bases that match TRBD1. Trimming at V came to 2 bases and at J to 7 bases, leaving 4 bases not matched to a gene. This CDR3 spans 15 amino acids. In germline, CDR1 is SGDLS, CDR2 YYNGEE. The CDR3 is CASSVRTGGIEKLFF. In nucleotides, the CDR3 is TGTGCCAGCAGCGTTAGGACAGGGGGCATTGAAAAACTGTTTTTT.

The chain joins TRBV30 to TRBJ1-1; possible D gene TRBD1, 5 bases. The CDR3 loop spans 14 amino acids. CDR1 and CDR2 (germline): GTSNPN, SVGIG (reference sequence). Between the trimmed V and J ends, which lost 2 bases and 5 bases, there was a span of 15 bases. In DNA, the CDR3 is TGTGCCTGGAGTAACATCGGGGGGGATACTGAAGCTTTCTTT. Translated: CAWSNIGGDTEAFF. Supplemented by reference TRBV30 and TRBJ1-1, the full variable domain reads SQTIHQWPATLVQPVGSPLSLECTVEGTSNPNLYWYRQAAGRGLQLLFYSVGIGQISSEVPQNLSASRPQDRQFILSSKKLLLSDSGFYLCAWSNIGGDTEAFFGQGTRLTVV.

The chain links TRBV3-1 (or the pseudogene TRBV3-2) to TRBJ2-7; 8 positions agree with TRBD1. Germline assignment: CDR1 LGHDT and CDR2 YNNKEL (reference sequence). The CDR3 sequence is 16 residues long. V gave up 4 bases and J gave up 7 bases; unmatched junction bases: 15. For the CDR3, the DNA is TGTGCCAGCAGCCGGAACGGATGGACAGGGAGTATGGAGCAGTACTTC. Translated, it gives CASSRNGWTGSMEQYF.

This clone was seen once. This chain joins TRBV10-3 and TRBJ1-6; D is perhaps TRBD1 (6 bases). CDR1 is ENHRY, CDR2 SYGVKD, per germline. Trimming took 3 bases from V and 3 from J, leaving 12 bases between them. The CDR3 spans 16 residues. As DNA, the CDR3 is TGTGCCATCAGTGAATCAGGGGCTTTCTATAATTCACCCCTCCACTTT. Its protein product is CAISESGAFYNSPLHF.

The CDR3 nucleotides read TGCGCCAGCAGCTTGAGGGGACTAGGTTCCTACGAGCAGTACTTC. Protein product: CASSLRGLGSYEQYF. The chain couples TRBV5-1 to TRBJ2-7; 8 nucleotides agree with TRBD2. CDR1 SGHRS and CDR2 YFSETQ come from the germline V gene. The V and J ends lost 1 base and 1 base, in that order; junction bases with no gene match: 4. This CDR3 region has 15 residues.

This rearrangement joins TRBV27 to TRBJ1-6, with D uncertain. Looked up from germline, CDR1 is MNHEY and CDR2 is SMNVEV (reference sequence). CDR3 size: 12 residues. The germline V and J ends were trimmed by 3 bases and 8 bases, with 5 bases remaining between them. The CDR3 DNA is TGTGCCAGCAGTTTTGGCCATTCACCCCTCCACTTT. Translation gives CASSFGHSPLHF.

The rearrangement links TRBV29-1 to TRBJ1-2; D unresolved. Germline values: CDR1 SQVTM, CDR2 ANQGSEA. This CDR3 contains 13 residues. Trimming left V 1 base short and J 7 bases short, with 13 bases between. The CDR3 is CSVEGRTAVGYTF. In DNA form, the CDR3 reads TGCAGCGTTGAAGGGCGAACAGCTGTTGGCTACACCTTC.

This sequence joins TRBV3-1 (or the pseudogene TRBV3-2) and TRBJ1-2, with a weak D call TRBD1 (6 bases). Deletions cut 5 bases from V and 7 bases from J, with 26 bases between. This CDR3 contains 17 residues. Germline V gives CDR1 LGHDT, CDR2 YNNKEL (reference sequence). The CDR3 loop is CASSTSDAGVALGGYTF. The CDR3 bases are TGTGCCAGCAGCACAAGCGATGCAGGGGTGGCCCTCGGTGGCTACACCTTC.

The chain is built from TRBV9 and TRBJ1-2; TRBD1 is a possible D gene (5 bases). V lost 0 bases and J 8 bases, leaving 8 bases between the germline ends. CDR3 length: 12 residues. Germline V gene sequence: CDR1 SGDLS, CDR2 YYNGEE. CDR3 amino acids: CASSVAGHGYTF. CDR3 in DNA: TGTGCCAGCAGCGTAGCAGGGCACGGCTACACCTTC.

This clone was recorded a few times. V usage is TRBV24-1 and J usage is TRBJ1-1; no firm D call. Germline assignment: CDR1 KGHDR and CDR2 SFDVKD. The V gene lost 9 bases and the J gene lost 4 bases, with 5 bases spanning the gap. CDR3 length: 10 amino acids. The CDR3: CATRGTEAFF. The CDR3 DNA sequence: TGTGCCACCCGGGGCACTGAAGCTTTCTTT.

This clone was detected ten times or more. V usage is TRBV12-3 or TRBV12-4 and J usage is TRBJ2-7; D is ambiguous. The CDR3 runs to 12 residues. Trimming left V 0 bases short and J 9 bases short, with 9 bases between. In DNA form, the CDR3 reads TGTGCCAGCAGTTTAGCTTTGGCCCCGCAGTACTTC. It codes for CASSLALAPQYF.

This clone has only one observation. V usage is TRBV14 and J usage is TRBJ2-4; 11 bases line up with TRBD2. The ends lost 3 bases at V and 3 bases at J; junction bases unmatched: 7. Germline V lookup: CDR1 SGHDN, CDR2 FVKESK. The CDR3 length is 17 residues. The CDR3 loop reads CASSHLGLADNKNIQYF. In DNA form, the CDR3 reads TGTGCCAGCAGCCATTTGGGACTAGCGGATAACAAAAACATTCAGTACTTC. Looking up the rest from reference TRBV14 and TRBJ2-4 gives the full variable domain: EAGVTQFPSHSVIEKGQTVTLRCDPISGHDNLYWYRRVMGKEIKFLLHFVKESKQDESGMPNNRFLAERTGGTYSTLKVQPAELEDSGVYFCASSHLGLADNKNIQYFGAGTRLSVL.

The CDR3 protein is CASSPRTSGSDEQFF. The CDR3 DNA follows: TGCGCCAGCTCCCCCCGGACTAGCGGCTCTGACGAGCAGTTCTTC. J is TRBJ2-1 and V is TRBV5-1; 10 bases align to TRBD2. The V segment lost 7 bases and the J segment 10 bases; nucleotides outside the gene matches: 14. The CDR3 consists of 15 residues. The germline V gene has CDR1 SGHRS and CDR2 YFSETQ.

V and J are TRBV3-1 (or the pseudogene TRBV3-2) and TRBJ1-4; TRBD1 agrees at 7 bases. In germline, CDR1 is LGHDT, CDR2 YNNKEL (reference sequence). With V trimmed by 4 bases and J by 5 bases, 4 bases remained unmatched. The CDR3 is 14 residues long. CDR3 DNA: TGTGCCAGCAGCCCATCACAGGGGAATGAAAAACTGTTTTTT. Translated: CASSPSQGNEKLFF.

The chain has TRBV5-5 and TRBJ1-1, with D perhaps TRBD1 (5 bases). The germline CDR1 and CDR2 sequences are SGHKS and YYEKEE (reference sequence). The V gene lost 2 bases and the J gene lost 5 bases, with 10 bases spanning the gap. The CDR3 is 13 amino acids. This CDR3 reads CASSFQGTTEAFF. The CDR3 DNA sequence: TGTGCCAGCAGCTTCCAGGGAACTACTGAAGCTTTCTTT. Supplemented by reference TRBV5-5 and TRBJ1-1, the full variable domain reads DAGVTQSPTHLIKTRGQQVTLRCSPISGHKSVSWYQQVLGQGPQFIFQYYEKEERGRGNFPDRFSARQFPNYSSELNVNALLLGDSALYLCASSFQGTTEAFFGQGTRLTVV.

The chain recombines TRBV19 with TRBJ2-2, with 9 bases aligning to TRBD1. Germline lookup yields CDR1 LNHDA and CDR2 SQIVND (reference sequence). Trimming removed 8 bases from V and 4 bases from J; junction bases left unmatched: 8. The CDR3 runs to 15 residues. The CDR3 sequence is CASYPGTGTTGELFF. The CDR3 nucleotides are TGTGCCAGTTACCCCGGGACAGGGACCACCGGGGAGCTGTTTTTT.

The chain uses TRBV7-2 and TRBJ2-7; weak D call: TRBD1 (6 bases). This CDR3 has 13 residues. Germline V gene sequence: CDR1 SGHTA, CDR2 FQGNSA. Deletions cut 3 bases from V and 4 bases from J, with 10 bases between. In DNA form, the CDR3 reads TGTGCCAGCAGCTTGGGACACCCATACGAGCAGTACTTC. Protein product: CASSLGHPYEQYF. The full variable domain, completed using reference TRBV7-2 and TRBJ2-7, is GAGVSQSPSNKVTEKGKDVELRCDPISGHTALYWYRQSLGQGLEFLIYFQGNSAPDKSGLPSDRFSAERTGGSVSTLTIQRTQQEDSAVYLCASSLGHPYEQYFGPGTRLTVT.

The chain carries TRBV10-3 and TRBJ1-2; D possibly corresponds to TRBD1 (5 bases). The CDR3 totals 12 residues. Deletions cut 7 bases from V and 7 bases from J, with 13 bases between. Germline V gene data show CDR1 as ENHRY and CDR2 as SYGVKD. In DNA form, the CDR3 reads TGTGCCATCAATTGGGGAGGGACTGGCTACACCTTC. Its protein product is CAINWGGTGYTF.

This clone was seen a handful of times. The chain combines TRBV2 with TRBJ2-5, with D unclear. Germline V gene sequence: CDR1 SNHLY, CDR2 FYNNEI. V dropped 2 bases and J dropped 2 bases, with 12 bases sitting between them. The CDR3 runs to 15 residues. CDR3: CASSEYGALQETQYF. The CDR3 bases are TGTGCCAGCAGTGAATACGGAGCTCTACAAGAGACCCAGTACTTC.

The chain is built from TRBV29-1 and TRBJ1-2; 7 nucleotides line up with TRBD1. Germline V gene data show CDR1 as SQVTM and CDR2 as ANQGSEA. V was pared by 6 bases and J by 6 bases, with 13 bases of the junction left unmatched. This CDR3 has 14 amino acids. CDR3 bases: TGCAGCGTCTCGACAGGGACATTTTACAATGGCTACACCTTC. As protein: CSVSTGTFYNGYTF.

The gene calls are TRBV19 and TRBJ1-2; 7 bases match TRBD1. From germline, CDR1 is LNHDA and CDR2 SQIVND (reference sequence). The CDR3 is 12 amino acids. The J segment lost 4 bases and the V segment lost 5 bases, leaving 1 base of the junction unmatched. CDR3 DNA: TGTGCCAGTAGTGGGGACAGCTATGGCTACACCTTC. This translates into CASSGDSYGYTF.

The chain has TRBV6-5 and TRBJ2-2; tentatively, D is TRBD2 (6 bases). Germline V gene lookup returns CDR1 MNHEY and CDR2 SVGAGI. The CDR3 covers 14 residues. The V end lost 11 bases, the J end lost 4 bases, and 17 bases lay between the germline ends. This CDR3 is CASRVGGFTGELFF. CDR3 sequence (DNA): TGTGCCTCCCGGGTCGGGGGATTCACCGGGGAGCTGTTTTTT.